This TCR beta chain emerged from a study of CD8 T cells in ankylosing spondylitis. With regard to this clonotype: As yet, its antigen is unknown. The junction shows a germline mismatch at one end, possibly a read error.

This CDR3 comprises 13 residues. In germline, CDR1 is MNHNS, CDR2 SASEGT. General study points: Blood of patients with ankylosing spondylitis appeared to be characterized by a TCR beta motif of several highly homologous variants. Clones tied to disease were said to be significantly enriched in matched ankylosing spondylitis synovial fluid.

5'-RACE, quantitative and with molecular barcodes, yielded the TCR beta libraries. TCRdb re-called the 5' RACE reads through MiXCR, storing one row per CDR3 protein. The table has about 250,000 distinct CDR3 sequences, under 30% seen once. The TCR sequence derives from a male donor with ankylosing spondylitis or in good health (not recorded which). The sequenced material came from blood, either unsorted or a sorted T cell fraction (not recorded which). This chain connects TRBV6-1 to TRBJ1-1; 7 nucleotides agree with TRBD1. The CDR3 sequence is CASSFHRGTEWIF. In nucleotides, the CDR3 is TGTGCCAGCAGCTTCCACAGGGGCACTGAGTGGATCTTT.